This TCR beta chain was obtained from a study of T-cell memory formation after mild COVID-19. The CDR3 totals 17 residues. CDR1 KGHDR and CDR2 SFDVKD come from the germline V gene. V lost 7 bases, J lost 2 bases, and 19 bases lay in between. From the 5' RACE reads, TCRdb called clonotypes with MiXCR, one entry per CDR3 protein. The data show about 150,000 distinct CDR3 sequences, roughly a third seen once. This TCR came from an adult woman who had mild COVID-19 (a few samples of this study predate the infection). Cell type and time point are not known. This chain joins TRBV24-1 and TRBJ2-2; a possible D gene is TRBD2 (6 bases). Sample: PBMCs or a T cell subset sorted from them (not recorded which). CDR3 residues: CATSPVGTLGNTGELFF. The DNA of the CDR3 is TGTGCCACCAGCCCAGTCGGGACTCTCGGTAACACCGGGGAGCTGTTTTTT.